Listed below are T cell receptor beta chains from one sample, sequenced in a study of molecular identifiers for immune sequencing clone quantification. TCRdb recomputed calls from the PCR reads with MiXCR, one row per CDR3 protein. The sample records about 63,000 distinct CDR3 sequences, 19% being singletons. Sequenced: naive CD8+ T cells from blood, with Jurkat cell RNA spiked in. All receptors come from a human donor in good health. Some libraries in this study had Jurkat cell RNA spiked in. The CDR3 runs from the conserved cysteine through the conserved F or W. The order of the fields is J gene, D gene, clone size, V gene, CDR3 DNA, CDR3 protein. D genes are given only for firm matches. Only part of the rows carry a size: once, few, many, or a class if the clone is expanded.

TRBJ2-3 TRBD2 many TRBV20-1 TGCAGTGCTAGCGGGAGGAGGACAGATACGCAGTATTTT CSASGRRTDTQYF
TRBJ1-5 . many TRBV10-1 TGCGCCAGCAGTGAGAACAGCCCCGACGGGCCCCAGCATTTT CASSENSPDGPQHF
TRBJ2-1 . many TRBV20-1 TGCAGTGCGAGGGACTGGGACAATGAGCAGTTCTTC CSARDWDNEQFF
TRBJ2-2 TRBD1 many TRBV7-2 TGTGCCAGCAGCTTCTGGGACAGGGAGGCCGTGGGCGGGGAGCTGTTTTTT CASSFWDREAVGGELFF
TRBJ2-7 TRBD2 . TRBV4-1 TGCGCCAGCAGCCAAGGGGCTAGCGGTACCTACGAGCAGTACTTC CASSQGASGTYEQYF
TRBJ2-7 . few TRBV30 TGTGCCTGGTCCCTGGCCAGGGGAGGCGAGCAGTACTTC CAWSLARGGEQYF
TRBJ2-1 . many TRBV27 TGTGCCAGCAGTTTATTGGTCAGGGTCAATGAGCAGTTCTTC CASSLLVRVNEQFF
TRBJ2-7 . once TRBV11-3 TGTGCCAGCAGCATAGATTGGGCACCCAAGCAGTACTTC CASSIDWAPKQYF
TRBJ2-7 . many TRBV30 TGTGCCTGGAGTCTCCCGGGACTCCTAGGCTCCTACGAGCAGTACTTC CAWSLPGLLGSYEQYF
TRBJ2-6 TRBD1 many TRBV6-5 TGTGCCAGCAGAGTCACAGGGGGCGTCCTCTCTGGGGCCAACGTCCTGACTTTC CASRVTGGVLSGANVLTF
TRBJ1-1 TRBD1 many TRBV6-5 TGTGCCAGCAGTTATTTCGATGACCACCGGGACAGGTTGAACACTGAAGCTTTCTTT CASSYFDDHRDRLNTEAFF
TRBJ1-3 TRBD1 many TRBV7-6 TGTGCCAGCAGCTCGCGGGACAGACTTTACTCTGGAAGCACCATATATTTT CASSSRDRLYSGSTIYF
TRBJ2-3 TRBD2 many TRBV2 TGTGCCAGCAGTGGGCTAGCGGGAGATACGCAGTATTTT CASSGLAGDTQYF
TRBJ1-1 . . TRBV20-1 TGCAGTGCTAGAGGGCGAGATAGGACTGAAGCCCTCTTT CSARGRDRTEALF
TRBJ2-1 . many TRBV7-8 TGTGCCAGCAGCTTAAGGGGCTACAATGAGCAGTTCTTC CASSLRGYNEQFF
TRBJ2-1 . many TRBV25-1 TGTGCCAGCAGAACTGGCGATGAGCAGTTCTTC CASRTGDEQFF
TRBJ2-1 TRBD2 many TRBV7-9 TGTGCCAGCAGCGGACTAGCGGGATTTAATGAGCAGTTCTTC CASSGLAGFNEQFF
TRBJ2-1 TRBD2 many TRBV20-1 TGCAGTGCCAGTAGGCGGGAGCGCTACAATGAGCAGTTCTTC CSASRRERYNEQFF
TRBJ2-3 . many TRBV20-1 TGCAGTGCTCCATCAAACCGGGACGCTCAGCGGTATACGCAGTATTTT CSAPSNRDAQRYTQYF
TRBJ1-6 TRBD1 . TRBV4-1 TGCGCCAGCAGCCAAAAAACAGGGGGTAATTCACCCCTCCACTTT CASSQKTGGNSPLHF
TRBJ2-1 . few TRBV5-1 TGCGCCAGCAGCTTGACGTTGGGAGAGGAGCAGTTCTTC CASSLTLGEEQFF
TRBJ2-1 . many TRBV21-1 TGTGCCAGCAGCAGGAGGGCAGGCCCCAATGAGCAGTTCTTC CASSRRAGPNEQFF
TRBJ2-5 . many TRBV6-4 TGTGCCAGCAGTACAGGTCCGTGGGAGACCCAGTACTTC CASSTGPWETQYF
TRBJ2-4 TRBD1 many TRBV5-6 TGTGCCAGCAGCTTGGTACAGACAGGGTTGAACATTCAGTACTTC CASSLVQTGLNIQYF
TRBJ2-1 . many TRBV5-1 TGCGCCAGCAGCTTGGTCGGTGAGCTGCAGTTCTTC CASSLVGELQFF
TRBJ1-2 TRBD1 few TRBV12-3/TRBV12-4 TGTGCCAGCAGCAACCGGGACAGGGTGTTGCGTAGTGGCTACACCTTC CASSNRDRVLRSGYTF
TRBJ2-1 . many TRBV20-1 TGCAGTGCTAGATTGGGCGACTCCTACAATGAGCAGTTCTTC CSARLGDSYNEQFF
TRBJ2-7 TRBD2 few TRBV6-6 TGTGCCAGCAGTGCCTCGAGACTAGCGGGCGAGCAGTACTTC CASSASRLAGEQYF
TRBJ2-7 . many TRBV6-1 TGTGCCAGCAGTCCTCGTATCTGGGTTAGCACCTCGGAGGAGCAGTACTTC CASSPRIWVSTSEEQYF
TRBJ2-2 . many TRBV24-1 TGTGCCACCAGTGATTTTGGGGCAGGAGACACCGGGGAGCTGTTTTTT CATSDFGAGDTGELFF
TRBJ2-7 . many TRBV6-1 TGTGCCAGCAGTGAAGGGGGAGACGACGAGCAGTACTTC CASSEGGDDEQYF
TRBJ2-2 . many TRBV12-5 TGTGCTAGTGCCCAGGCCGAGAACACCGGGGAGCTGTTTTTT CASAQAENTGELFF
TRBJ2-3 . many TRBV2 TGTGCCAGCAGTCCGGACGAGGGACGGGTTGGCACAGATACGCAGTATTTT CASSPDEGRVGTDTQYF
TRBJ1-1 . . TRBV7-9 TGTGCCAGCAGCTTAGAAAACACTGGAGCTTTCTTT CASSLENTGAFF
TRBJ2-7 . few TRBV29-1 TGCAGCGTGGTGAGCTACGAGCAGTACTTC CSVVSYEQYF
TRBJ2-4 . many TRBV12-3/TRBV12-4 TGTGCCAGCAGTTTGCAGGGATTTGGAAACATTCAGTACTTC CASSLQGFGNIQYF
TRBJ1-2 . few TRBV28 TGTGCCAGCAGTTCCCGCGGGGGCTACACCTTC CASSSRGGYTF
TRBJ2-1 . . TRBV4-2 TGTGCCAGCAGCCAAGAGGTACTAGATGATGAGCAGTTCTTC CASSQEVLDDEQFF
TRBJ2-5 . . TRBV28 TGTGCCAGCAGAACGATACGGGACGTTGTGGAGACCCAGTACTTC CASRTIRDVVETQYF
TRBJ2-5 . many TRBV9 TGTGCCAGCAGCCCAAGTGGCGCCCAAGAGACCCAGTACTTC CASSPSGAQETQYF
TRBJ1-4 TRBD1 many TRBV7-9 TGTGCCAGCAGCTTAGTGGGACAGCAACCTTATGAAAAACTGTTTTTT CASSLVGQQPYEKLFF
TRBJ2-1 TRBD2 once TRBV5-1 TGCGCCAGCAGCTTGGGGGGGTCTGAGGGACTAGCGGGGAATGAGCAGTTCTTC CASSLGGSEGLAGNEQFF
TRBJ1-1 TRBD1 many TRBV7-6 TGTGCCAGCAGCTTAGTAGGGACAGGGCATTCTGAAGCTTTCTTT CASSLVGTGHSEAFF
TRBJ2-3 . many TRBV10-2 TGCGCCTCTCGAAGCTTCGCCCTCACAGATACGCAGTATTTT CASRSFALTDTQYF
TRBJ2-7 . many TRBV7-9 TGTGCCAGCAGCACCCCGGGCAGATCCTACGAGCAGTACTTC CASSTPGRSYEQYF
TRBJ2-1 TRBD2 few TRBV4-1 TGCGCCAGCAGCCTGGGACTAGCGGCCCTCAATGAGCAGTTCTTC CASSLGLAALNEQFF
TRBJ2-3 . few TRBV5-6 TGTGCCAGCACCGCGGACTACCCTGCCAGCACAGATACGCAGTATTTT CASTADYPASTDTQYF
TRBJ2-7 . many TRBV6-6 TGTGCCAGCAGATTGGACAGTTACGAGCAGTACTTC CASRLDSYEQYF
TRBJ2-1 TRBD2 many TRBV7-9 TGTGCCAGCAGCGCTGCGAGCGGGAGGGCCAATGAGCAGTTCTTC CASSAASGRANEQFF
TRBJ1-1 . many TRBV9 TGTGCCAGCAGCGTATGGGATGGAGGCACTGAAGCTTTCTTT CASSVWDGGTEAFF
TRBJ2-1 . many TRBV24-1 TGTGCCACCAGTGAACGGGGCGGGTACAATGAGCAGTTCTTC CATSERGGYNEQFF
TRBJ2-1 . many TRBV30 TGTGCCTGGAGTGTACTCGGCAATGAGCAGTTCTTC CAWSVLGNEQFF
TRBJ1-6 . many TRBV27 TGTGCCAGCAGTTTTCTCGGGGGCGCCCATTCACCCCTCCACTTT CASSFLGGAHSPLHF
TRBJ2-1 . many TRBV19 TGTGCCACCAGGGGGGTCTACAATGAGCAGTTCTTC CATRGVYNEQFF